This T cell receptor beta chain was found in a study of T cell changes during pregnancy in multiple sclerosis. The assay was immunoSEQ multiplex PCR, and TCRdb's table has in-frame clones only and misses some. The table has about 48,000 clones, 94% seen once; the top ten hold around 0.47%. This CDR3 is built from 16 residues. Trimming stripped 1 base from V and 6 bases from J, with 16 bases between. From germline, CDR1 is SGHVS and CDR2 FQNEAQ. The sequence was obtained from a female donor with multiple sclerosis, enrolled in a pregnancy study. The sequencing here drew on CD4+ T cells from peripheral blood mononuclear cells, taken in the first trimester of pregnancy. The V gene is TRBV7-8, the J gene TRBJ2-4; D is possibly TRBD1 (6 bases). This CDR3 is CASSLDRAGSRNIQYF. DNA for the CDR3: TGTGCCAGCAGCTTAGACAGGGCCGGATCCAGAAACATTCAGTACTTC. Drawing the rest from reference TRBV7-8 and TRBJ2-4, the complete variable domain is GAGVSQSPRYKVAKRGQDVALRCDPISGHVSLFWYQQALGQGPEFLTYFQNEAQLDKSGLPSDRFFAERPEGSVSTLKIQRTQQEDSAVYLCASSLDRAGSRNIQYFGAGTRLSVL.